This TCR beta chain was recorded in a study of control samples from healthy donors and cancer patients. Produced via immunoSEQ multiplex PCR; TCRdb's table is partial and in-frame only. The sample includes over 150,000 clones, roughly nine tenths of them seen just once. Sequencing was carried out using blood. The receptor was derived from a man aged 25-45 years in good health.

The DNA for the CDR3 is TGTGCCAGCAGTGGGGCTTGGGGCTACACCTTC. Residues: CASSGAWGYTF. This rearrangement joins TRBV28 to TRBJ1-2; D perhaps matches TRBD1 (5 bases). Germline V CDR1 and CDR2: MDHEN, SYDVKM. With 5 bases removed from V and 8 bases from J, the gap between germline ends came to 9 bases. This CDR3 region has 11 residues.